One sample yielded the 24 T cell receptor beta chains listed below, sequenced in a study of regulatory T cells in long-lasting Graves disease. Sample time point: newly diagnosed GD, antithyroid drugs for less than 3 months. Scientists built the TCR library using RNA that was extracted from PBMCs. HTBI primers from iRepertoire and Arm-PCR of CDR3 regions yielded the TCR beta libraries. TCRdb re-called the multiplex PCR reads with MiXCR, one entry per CDR3 protein. The repertoire holds some 450,000 distinct CDR3 sequences, with 16% as singletons. Another study also made use of these data, one on T cells in Graves' hyperthyroidism and ophthalmopathy.

Sequencing was performed on peripheral blood mononuclear cells (PBMCs), taken at new diagnosis, from a patient treated with antithyroid drugs. Receptors were obtained from a woman aged 30 to 39 with Graves disease.

This clonotype was recorded many times. The J gene is TRBJ2-1, the V gene TRBV28, with TRBD2 identical over 7 bases. V gave up 4 bases and J gave up 1 base; unmatched junction bases: 7. Germline assignment: CDR1 MDHEN and CDR2 SYDVKM. This CDR3 comprises 16 residues. CDR3 DNA sequence: TGTGCCAGCAGTTCCCAGTCAGCGGGATCCTACAATGAGCAGTTCTTC. Protein product: CASSSQSAGSYNEQFF.

The chain combines TRBV6-1 with TRBJ2-1; 8 nucleotides line up with TRBD2. Per the germline V gene, CDR1 is MNHNS and CDR2 is SASEGT. After removal of 6 bases from V and 12 bases from J, the junction contained 10 bases not matched to a gene. The CDR3 runs 13 residues. CDR3 residues: CASSLPAGTRQFF. The CDR3, as DNA: TGTGCCAGCAGCCTCCCCGCCGGGACTAGGCAGTTCTTC.

This clonotype was seen many times. The chain carries TRBV28 and TRBJ2-2; no definite D call. Germline V gene sequence: CDR1 MDHEN, CDR2 SYDVKM. The CDR3 has 12 residues. V gave up 6 bases and J gave up 3 bases, with 5 bases separating them. CDR3 nucleotides: TGTGCCAGCAGCCAGTACACCGGGGAGCTGTTTTTT. This encodes CASSQYTGELFF.

Ten or more counts support this clonotype. This chain uses TRBV18 with TRBJ1-5; maybe TRBD1 (6 bases). Per the germline V gene, CDR1 is KGHSH and CDR2 is LQKENI. V shed 8 bases and J shed 6 bases, with 20 bases lying between them. The CDR3 consists of 15 residues. Here the CDR3 DNA reads TGTGCCAGCACAACTTTACCGGGGGGCGGTCAGCCCCAGCATTTT. Translation: CASTTLPGGGQPQHF. The variable domain in full, with the rest retrieved from reference TRBV18 and TRBJ1-5, is NAGVMQNPRHLVRRRGQEARLRCSPMKGHSHVYWYRQLPEEGLKFMVYLQKENIIDESGMPKERFSAEFPKEGPSILRIQQVVRGDSAAYFCASTTLPGGGQPQHFGDGTRLSIL.

V and J are TRBV18 and TRBJ1-2; D is perhaps TRBD1 (6 bases). Trimming pared 11 bases from V and 8 bases from J, leaving 27 bases between. This CDR3 has 15 residues. Germline V gene sequence: CDR1 KGHSH, CDR2 LQKENI. CDR3 nucleotide sequence: TGTGCCGGCTGGAGCGGTTCGGAAGCAGGGGCAGGCTACACCTTC. This gives the protein CAGWSGSEAGAGYTF.

This clonotype was observed many times. CDR3 protein: CASRRDIFSGNTIYF. In nucleotides, the CDR3 is TGTGCCAGCAGACGGGACATCTTCTCTGGAAACACCATATATTTT. The chain has TRBV6-1 and TRBJ1-3, with a possible D match to TRBD1 (6 bases). Germline V gene lookup returns CDR1 MNHNS and CDR2 SASEGT. Trimming cost V 6 bases and J 0 bases, with 12 bases left between them. The CDR3 extends over 15 amino acids.

This clonotype was seen at least ten times. CDR3 in DNA: TGTGCCAGCAGTCCGTCCTCGAACACTGAAGCTTTCTTT. It is translated as CASSPSSNTEAFF. The rearrangement links TRBV27 to TRBJ1-1; D unclear. Looked up from germline, CDR1 is MNHEY and CDR2 is SMNVEV (reference sequence). V lost 5 bases and J lost 1, with 8 bases in between. The CDR3 has 13 residues.

This clonotype was recorded a few times. CDR3 sequence reads: CASSYLHRESNQPQHF. For the CDR3, the DNA is TGTGCCAGCAGTTACCTCCACAGGGAGAGCAATCAGCCCCAGCATTTT. The chain is built from TRBV6-2 or TRBV6-3 and TRBJ1-5, with D possibly being TRBD1 (6 bases). This CDR3 spans 16 amino acids. The germline CDR1 and CDR2 sequences are MNHEY and SVGEGT. Trimming cost V 2 bases and J 1 base, with 12 bases left between them.

The V call is TRBV28, the J call TRBJ1-2; no clear D gene. V lost 3 bases to trimming and J lost 4 bases, with 21 bases between them. CDR1 and CDR2 from the germline V gene are MDHEN and SYDVKM. The CDR3 runs 17 residues. In DNA, the CDR3 is TGTGCCAGCAGTTTGTTAGGCGACGGGAGTTCATCCTATGGCTACACCTTC. This gives the protein CASSLLGDGSSSYGYTF.

This clonotype was seen at least ten times. This chain uses TRBV7-6 with TRBJ2-1; D tentatively fits TRBD1 or TRBD2 (5 bases each). This CDR3 is 14 amino acids long. The germline CDR1 and CDR2 sequences are SGHVS and FNYEAQ. V lost 0 bases and J 13 bases, leaving 16 bases between the germline ends. The CDR3 reads CASSLAWGNRLQFF. The CDR3, as DNA: TGTGCCAGCAGCTTAGCGTGGGGGAACCGGCTCCAGTTCTTC.

In its sample, this clonotype was seen once. CDR3 in DNA: TGCGCCAGCAGCCAAGATCTGGGGAACACAGATACGCAGTATTTT. This codes for CASSQDLGNTDTQYF. This rearrangement joins TRBV4-3 to TRBJ2-3; D call uncertain. Germline V CDR1 and CDR2: LGHNA, YSLEER. The length of the CDR3 is 15 residues. Trimming removed 0 bases at V and 2 bases at J, with 9 bases between.

This clonotype was observed at least ten times. The chain joins TRBV28 to TRBJ2-7; D gene ambiguous. Trimming pared 6 bases from V and 0 bases from J, leaving 12 bases between. Germline CDR1 and CDR2: MDHEN and SYDVKM. This CDR3 comprises 14 residues. CDR3: CASRNPQISYEQYF. The DNA of the CDR3 is TGTGCCAGCAGAAACCCACAGATCTCCTACGAGCAGTACTTC.

This clonotype was seen once. The gene calls are TRBV2 and TRBJ1-5, with TRBD1 matching over 9 bases. Trimming cost V 4 bases and J 3 bases; bases outside gene matches: 4. The germline V gene has CDR1 SNHLY and CDR2 FYNNEI. The CDR3 contains 15 residues. The CDR3 is CASSGTGDINQPQHF. The DNA for the CDR3 is TGTGCCAGCAGTGGGACAGGGGACATCAATCAGCCCCAGCATTTT.

This clonotype was seen repeatedly, ten times or more. The chain combines TRBV6-1 with TRBJ2-3; D might be TRBD2 (6 bases). Per germline, CDR1 MNHNS and CDR2 SASEGT. V lost 6 bases and J lost 0, with 10 bases in between. The CDR3 is made up of 14 amino acids. CDR3 in amino acids: CASSPGGSTDTQYF. The CDR3 nucleotides are TGTGCCAGCAGCCCTGGGGGGAGCACAGATACGCAGTATTTT.

The chain uses TRBV7-9 and TRBJ1-2, with TRBD1 as a possible D gene (6 bases). This CDR3 has 15 amino acids. CDR1 and CDR2 from the germline V gene are SEHNR and FQNEAQ (reference sequence). Trimming pared 8 bases from V and 4 bases from J, leaving 20 bases between. CDR3 protein: CASDFGGPSGYGYTF. DNA of the CDR3: TGTGCCAGCGATTTTGGGGGGCCCTCTGGCTATGGCTACACCTTC.

This chain links TRBV9 with TRBJ2-7; TRBD1 matches 8 bases. Germline CDR1 is SGDLS and CDR2 is YYNGEE. Losses at the gene ends were 3 bases for V and 2 bases for J; bases not matched to a gene: 13. The CDR3 has 17 amino acids. In DNA, the CDR3 is TGTGCCAGCAGCGACTCTTCCGGGACAGGACATACCTACGAGCAGTACTTC. Residues: CASSDSSGTGHTYEQYF.

This clonotype was found many times. This chain connects TRBV20-1 to TRBJ2-1; D is undetermined. The CDR3 loop spans 11 amino acids. Germline CDR1 DFQATT, CDR2 SNEGSKA (reference sequence). V was clipped by 6 bases and J by 9 bases, with 12 bases between them. CDR3 residues: CSAVAGGEQFF. For the CDR3, the DNA is TGCAGTGCAGTGGCCGGCGGTGAGCAGTTCTTC.

This clonotype was counted a few times. For the CDR3, the DNA is TGTGCCAGCAGCCACCTCGCACTAGCTGGCACAGATACGCAGTATTTT. Protein sequence: CASSHLALAGTDTQYF. V usage is TRBV3-1 and J usage is TRBJ2-3, with D perhaps TRBD2 (6 bases). This CDR3 is 16 amino acids long. V lost 3 bases to trimming and J lost 1 base, with 14 bases between them. Germline V CDR1 and CDR2: LGHDT, YNNKEL (reference sequence).

Remarks on this clonotype: A much larger clone differs by one base, so this may be a read error. The chain couples TRBV5-6 to TRBJ2-7; weak D call: TRBD2 (5 bases). V lost 0 bases and J 5 bases, leaving 12 bases between the germline ends. CDR3 length equals 14 residues. Germline V gene lookup returns CDR1 SGHDT and CDR2 YYEEEE. CDR3 sequence reads: CASSLVGGRHEQYF. The DNA of the CDR3 is TGTGCCAGCAGCTTGGTCGGAGGCAGGCACGAGCAGTACTTC.

This clonotype was recorded at least ten times. The rearrangement uses TRBV29-1 and TRBJ1-2; weak D call: TRBD1 (6 bases). Germline lookup yields CDR1 SQVTM and CDR2 ANQGSEA. The CDR3 loop spans 13 amino acids. The V end lost 6 bases, the J end lost 4 bases, and 15 bases lay between the germline ends. CDR3 DNA: TGCAGCGTCGGGACATCCTGGCCCTATGGCTACACCTTC. Amino acid sequence: CSVGTSWPYGYTF.

This clonotype was found many times. V and J are TRBV6-1 and TRBJ2-3; D might be TRBD1 (6 bases). Germline V gives CDR1 MNHNS, CDR2 SASEGT. This CDR3 has 13 amino acids. The V gene lost 8 bases and the J gene lost 0 bases, with 9 bases spanning the gap. The CDR3 sequence: CASGQPSTDTQYF. The CDR3 DNA reads as TGTGCCAGCGGACAGCCGAGCACAGATACGCAGTATTTT.

This clonotype has a count of ten or more. The chain couples TRBV5-1 to TRBJ2-5; D gene ambiguous. This CDR3 is 15 amino acids long. The V gene's germline CDR1 is SGHRS and CDR2 YFSETQ. The V end lost 0 bases, the J end lost 4 bases, and 13 bases lay between the germline ends. The CDR3 DNA follows: TGCGCCAGCAGCTTGGCCGGAACCCCCAGAGAGACCCAGTACTTC. Encoded protein: CASSLAGTPRETQYF.

This clonotype was observed a handful of times. Sequence at one end of the junction differs from germline and may be a read error. The V gene is TRBV5-5, the J gene TRBJ1-5; no reliable D call. The CDR3 has 13 amino acids. CDR1 and CDR2 from the germline V gene are SGHKS and YYEKEE (reference sequence). CDR3 sequence reads: CASSYGLNRPQHF. The CDR3 bases are TGTGCCAGCAGCTACGGACTCAATCGGCCCCAGCATTTT.

This clonotype was detected many times. The chain links TRBV20-1 to TRBJ1-1, with TRBD1 matching 8 bases. CDR3 size: 14 residues. The V segment lost 5 bases and the J segment 1 base; nucleotides outside the gene matches: 6. Looked up from germline, CDR1 is DFQATT and CDR2 is SNEGSKA (reference sequence). The CDR3, as DNA: TGCAGTGCTCCACGGACAGGGAGGAACACTGAAGCTTTCTTT. As protein: CSAPRTGRNTEAFF.